These 21 T cell receptor beta chains were all obtained from the same sample, sequenced in a study of T cells in Graves' hyperthyroidism and ophthalmopathy. TCR beta CDR3 region amplification was performed from RNA transcripts. With the HTBI primer set, the TCR CDR3 went through a first round of RT-PCR. TCRdb reprocessed the multiplex PCR reads via MiXCR and lists one record per CDR3 protein. The repertoire holds 530,000 or so distinct CDR3 sequences, with roughly 46% as singletons. Sequencing input: peripheral blood or thyroid tissue (not recorded which). These receptors all come from a woman under 30 with Graves' hyperthyroidism.

In its sample, this clonotype was seen many times. The V and J genes are TRBV25-1 and TRBJ2-7; possibly TRBD2 for D (6 bases). Trimming took 4 bases from V and 1 from J, leaving 11 bases between them. Germline values: CDR1 MGHDK, CDR2 SYGVNS. This CDR3 contains 14 residues. This CDR3 is CASSGQGRSYEQYF. The CDR3 DNA follows: TGTGCCAGCAGTGGCCAAGGGAGGTCCTACGAGCAGTACTTC.

This clonotype was counted ten times or more. The gene calls are TRBV2 and TRBJ1-1; 7 bases agree with TRBD1. The ends lost 5 bases at V and 4 bases at J; junction bases unmatched: 16. Germline V lookup: CDR1 SNHLY, CDR2 FYNNEI. This CDR3 spans 17 amino acids. This CDR3 is CASSSISPRTGRTEAFF. CDR3 sequence (DNA): TGTGCCAGCAGTAGCATCTCCCCACGGACAGGCCGCACTGAAGCTTTCTTT.

This clonotype was seen at least ten times. The V gene is TRBV5-1, the J gene TRBJ2-7, with 7 bases lining up with TRBD2. The trim removed 1 base at V and 7 bases at J, leaving 11 bases unmatched. This CDR3 comprises 15 residues. Germline V gene data show CDR1 as SGHRS and CDR2 as YFSETQ. CDR3 DNA: TGCGCCAGCAGCTTGCGGTCTAGCGGAACGTGGGAGCAGTACTTC. As protein: CASSLRSSGTWEQYF.

This rearrangement joins TRBV6-1 to TRBJ2-5, with TRBD1 matching over 9 bases. Germline trimming cut 5 bases from V and 3 bases from J; bases unmatched to any gene: 13. CDR3 length: 17 amino acids. CDR1 is MNHNS, CDR2 SASEGT, per germline. Written as DNA, the CDR3 is TGTGCCAGCAGTCAGTCTTCCGGGACAGGGAGAGAAGAGACCCAGTACTTC. Its translation: CASSQSSGTGREETQYF.

Comments on this clonotype: With a much larger clone just one base away, this may be a read error. The rearrangement joins TRBV7-9 to TRBJ2-2, with D maybe TRBD2 (6 bases). V was trimmed by 7 bases and J by 6 bases, leaving 18 bases between them. This CDR3 comprises 15 residues. Germline CDR1 SEHNR, CDR2 FQNEAQ (reference sequence). CDR3 protein: CASTQEGRHAGELFF. Here the CDR3 DNA reads TGTGCCAGCACCCAGGAAGGGAGGCACGCCGGGGAGCTGTTTTTT.

On this clonotype itself: Given a much more abundant clone one base away, this may be a read error. The chain couples TRBV20-1 to TRBJ2-7; maybe TRBD2 (5 bases). Deletions cut 3 bases from V and 2 bases from J, with 17 bases between. Germline V CDR1 and CDR2: DFQATT, SNEGSKA (reference sequence). The CDR3 contains 15 residues. The CDR3 DNA reads TGCAGTGCTAGGGACGTACCCGGGGTAACCTACGAGCAGTACTTC. It codes for CSARDVPGVTYEQYF.

This clonotype was counted at least ten times. The chain employs TRBV11-3 and TRBJ1-4; 9 bases are shared with TRBD1. V shed 11 bases and J 3 bases; nucleotides not matched to a gene: 13. CDR3 length: 16 residues. Germline assignment: CDR1 SGHNT and CDR2 YENEEA. The CDR3 loop reads CAGAPGQGSANEKLFF. The CDR3 nucleotides read TGTGCCGGCGCCCCGGGACAGGGTTCTGCTAATGAAAAACTGTTTTTT.

The chain recombines TRBV12-3 or TRBV12-4 with TRBJ2-7, with 9 bases fitting TRBD2. The CDR3 is 14 residues long. DNA for the CDR3: TGTGCTAGAGATTTGGCGGGAGGGGGATACGAGCAGTACTTC. As protein: CARDLAGGGYEQYF.

This clonotype has ten or more counts. One end of the junction is discordant with germline, which a read error may explain. This chain uses TRBV13 with TRBJ2-7; D gene unclear. There are 12 residues in the CDR3. In germline, CDR1 is PRHDT, CDR2 FYEKMQ (reference sequence). The CDR3 is CASNLIAYEQYF. The DNA for the CDR3 is TGTGCCAGCAACTTAATCGCATACGAGCAGTACTTC. The whole variable domain, remainder taken from reference TRBV13 and TRBJ2-7, is AAGVIQSPRHLIKEKRETATLKCYPIPRHDTVYWYQQGPGQDPQFLISFYEKMQSDKGSIPDRFSAQQFSDYHSELNMSSLELGDSALYFCASNLIAYEQYFGPGTRLTVT.

The chain employs TRBV7-8 and TRBJ2-7, with TRBD2 as a possible D gene (6 bases). CDR1 SGHVS and CDR2 FQNEAQ come from the germline V gene. The CDR3 extends over 14 amino acids. Trimming stripped 5 bases from V and 7 bases from J, with 18 bases between. CDR3 region: CASSPSGPAGEQYF. For the CDR3, the DNA is TGTGCCAGCAGCCCGTCGGGGCCCGCGGGGGAGCAGTACTTC.

Ten or more counts support this clonotype. DNA for the CDR3: TGTGCCAGCAGCTTGTTTGGGACAGTAGACACCGGGGAGCTGTTTTTT. Protein sequence: CASSLFGTVDTGELFF. The chain is built from TRBV7-3 and TRBJ2-2, with TRBD1 matching over 7 bases. Per the germline V gene, CDR1 is SGHTA and CDR2 is FQGTGA. With 3 bases clipped from V and 3 bases from J, the junction kept 7 bases outside the gene matches. This CDR3 spans 16 amino acids.

V is TRBV6-2 or TRBV6-3 and J is TRBJ1-4; D uncertain. The germline V gene has CDR1 MNHEY and CDR2 SVGEGT. Deletions cut 2 bases from V and 0 bases from J, with 10 bases between. The CDR3 has 16 amino acids. The CDR3 sequence is CASSYQDWTTNEKLFF. The CDR3 DNA reads as TGTGCCAGCAGTTACCAGGACTGGACAACTAATGAAAAACTGTTTTTT.

This clonotype appeared a few times. A much larger clone differs from this one at a single base, so this may be a read error. The CDR3 spells CASSWGTSREQYF. The CDR3 nucleotides read TGTGCCAGCAGCTGGGGGACTAGCCGTGAGCAGTACTTC. V usage is TRBV5-6 and J usage is TRBJ2-7; 9 nucleotides line up with TRBD2. The CDR3 loop spans 13 amino acids. CDR1 is SGHDT, CDR2 YYEEEE, per germline. The ends lost 3 bases at V and 7 bases at J; junction bases unmatched: 5.

This clonotype was picked up many times. The chain links TRBV5-5 to TRBJ2-5; D might be TRBD1 (5 bases). The CDR3 sequence is 14 residues long. CDR1 and CDR2 (germline): SGHKS, YYEKEE (reference sequence). The V gene lost 0 bases and the J gene lost 9 bases, with 15 bases spanning the gap. DNA of the CDR3: TGTGCCAGCAGCTTGGGTGGGGCAACAGTGGCCCAGTACTTC. Translation: CASSLGGATVAQYF.

This clonotype was counted many times. The chain links TRBV2 to TRBJ1-4; D might be TRBD1 (5 bases). Germline V gene data show CDR1 as SNHLY and CDR2 as FYNNEI. This CDR3 is built from 15 residues. The V and J ends lost 3 bases and 8 bases respectively, with 16 bases between them. CDR3 loop: CASSEGRGGNEKLFF. The CDR3 nucleotides read TGTGCCAGCAGTGAGGGACGTGGGGGGAACGAAAAACTGTTTTTT.

This clonotype was counted only a few times. The chain couples TRBV6-6 to TRBJ2-7; D gene uncertain. This CDR3 comprises 16 residues. Trimming left V 5 bases short and J 4 bases short, with 21 bases between. Germline V gives CDR1 MNHNY, CDR2 SVGAGI (reference sequence). For the CDR3, the DNA is TGTGCCAGCAGTCCACGGACGGTATTCCTCCCTTACGAGCAGTACTTC. This translates into CASSPRTVFLPYEQYF.

In its sample, this clonotype was seen many times. V usage is TRBV29-1 and J usage is TRBJ1-1, with D tentatively TRBD1 (6 bases). Germline loops: CDR1 SQVTM, CDR2 ANQGSEA. Trimming stripped 4 bases from V and 5 bases from J, with 20 bases between. This CDR3 is built from 15 residues. CDR3 bases: TGCAGCGTTGGGTGGGACAAGTCCTCGGGGACTGAAGCTTTCTTT. This encodes CSVGWDKSSGTEAFF.

With respect to this clonotype: A much larger clone is a single base away; this may be a read error. The V and J genes are TRBV19 and TRBJ1-5, with no clear D. There are 16 residues in the CDR3. The germline gives CDR1 LNHDA, CDR2 SQIVND (reference sequence). This CDR3 is CASSISRAMGNQHQHF. CDR3 nucleotides: TGTGCCAGTAGTATAAGTCGGGCGATGGGGAATCAGCACCAGCATTTT.

The table lists this clonotype with many counts. The rearrangement joins TRBV10-2 to TRBJ2-2; tentative D call: TRBD2 (5 bases). V lost 3 bases, J lost 5 bases, and 10 bases lay in between. The CDR3 sequence is 14 residues long. The V gene's germline CDR1 is WSHSY and CDR2 SAAADI. CDR3 region: CASSDYPGTGELFF. The CDR3 nucleotides read TGCGCCAGCAGTGACTACCCGGGGACCGGGGAGCTGTTTTTT.

The rearrangement links TRBV9 to TRBJ1-3; D unclear. The CDR3 is 15 residues long. CDR1 is SGDLS and CDR2 is YYNGEE in the germline V gene. Trimming took 6 bases from V and 0 from J, leaving 13 bases between them. The CDR3 is CASTVDGFSGNTIYF. The CDR3 nucleotides are TGTGCCAGCACCGTCGACGGCTTCTCTGGAAACACCATATATTTT.

The chain uses TRBV30 and TRBJ1-5; 7 bases line up with TRBD1. The CDR3 spans 13 residues. After removal of 1 base from V and 6 bases from J, the junction contained 3 bases not matched to a gene. Germline values: CDR1 GTSNPN, CDR2 SVGIG (reference sequence). DNA of the CDR3: TGTGCCTGGAGTGACACAGGGGCTCAGCCCCAGCATTTT. This codes for CAWSDTGAQPQHF. Supplemented by reference TRBV30 and TRBJ1-5, the full variable domain reads SQTIHQWPATLVQPVGSPLSLECTVEGTSNPNLYWYRQAAGRGLQLLFYSVGIGQISSEVPQNLSASRPQDRQFILSSKKLLLSDSGFYLCAWSDTGAQPQHFGDGTRLSIL.